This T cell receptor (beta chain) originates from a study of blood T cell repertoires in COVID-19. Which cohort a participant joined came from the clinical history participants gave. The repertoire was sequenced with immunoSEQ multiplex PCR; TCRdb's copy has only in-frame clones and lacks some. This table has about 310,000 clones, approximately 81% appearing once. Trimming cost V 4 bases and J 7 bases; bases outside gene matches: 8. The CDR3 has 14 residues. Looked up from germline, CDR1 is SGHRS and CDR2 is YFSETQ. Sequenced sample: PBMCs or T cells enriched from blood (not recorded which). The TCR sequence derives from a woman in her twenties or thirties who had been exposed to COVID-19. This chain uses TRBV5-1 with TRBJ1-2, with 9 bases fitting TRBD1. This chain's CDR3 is CASSLMGQGGGYTF. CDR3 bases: TGCGCCAGCAGCCTTATGGGACAGGGCGGTGGCTACACCTTC.